Given below is one T cell receptor (beta chain) in context. Without the conserved terminal phenylalanine or tryptophan, this CDR3 likely stems from a read error. This entry is derived from a study of metastatic and nonmetastatic thyroid tumors. With MiXCR, TCRdb called clones anew from the PCR reads. The sample shows about 14,000 clones, 25% to 30% of them seen only once. Not a single patient had been given any form of treatment at any point before undergoing thyroid surgery. Looked up from germline, CDR1 is DFQATT and CDR2 is SNEGSKA (reference sequence). This CDR3 comprises 15 residues. Sequencing was carried out using tumor tissue. The chain recombines TRBV20-1 with TRBJ2-5; 9 bases match TRBD2. The sequence was collected from a female donor with papillary thyroid cancer or a benign thyroid nodule (not recorded which). Some clones in this sample may be carry-over from other donors' samples. The CDR3 here is CSDRDRLAGQETQYL. The CDR3 DNA reads as TGCAGTGATAGAGATCGCCTAGCGGGACAAGAGACCCAGTACCTC.